The 15 T cell receptor beta chains reported below all come from one sample, sequenced in a study of cytomegalovirus exposure and HLA in healthy donors. The PCR employed 60 Vbeta primers together with 13 Jbeta primers. The data were produced by immunoSEQ multiplex PCR, yet TCRdb's version contains in-frame clones alone and is incomplete. Of fewer than 250,000 clones detected, roughly 85% appear once; the ten largest clones hold 1.5% to 2%. Sequencing was carried out using PBMCs. The origin of the receptors is a male donor in good health and CMV-seronegative.

The chain uses TRBV18 and TRBJ2-5; TRBD2 matches at 8 bases. This CDR3 has 17 amino acids. After removal of 3 bases from V and 2 bases from J, the junction contained 11 bases not matched to a gene. CDR1 is KGHSH, CDR2 LQKENI, per germline. The CDR3 protein is CASSPSATSGLQETQYF. The CDR3 region has the DNA TGTGCCAGCTCACCGAGCGCCACTAGCGGCCTTCAAGAGACCCAGTACTTC.

This clone has only one observation. This chain uses TRBV9 with TRBJ2-7, with TRBD1 matching 7 bases. The trim removed 3 bases at V and 3 bases at J, leaving 15 bases unmatched. The CDR3 has 17 residues. CDR1 and CDR2 (germline): SGDLS, YYNGEE. CDR3 sequence (DNA): TGTGCCAGCAGCGCGAGGAGAACCGGGACAGACTACTACGAGCAGTACTTC. Translating it yields CASSARRTGTDYYEQYF.

This chain joins TRBV4-2 and TRBJ2-3, with a weak D call TRBD2 (6 bases). Germline V CDR1 and CDR2: LGHNA, YNFKEQ. Between the trimmed V and J ends, which lost 11 bases and 8 bases, there was a span of 17 bases. This CDR3 region has 12 residues. The CDR3 DNA follows: TGTGCCTCGGGAGCGCCGCTGGGTACGCAGTATTTT. Translation gives CASGAPLGTQYF.

This chain uses TRBV9 with TRBJ1-6, with a weak D call TRBD1 (5 bases). This CDR3 has 16 residues. The germline gives CDR1 SGDLS, CDR2 YYNGEE. The germline V and J ends were trimmed by 2 bases and 8 bases, with 17 bases remaining between them. For the CDR3, the DNA is TGTGCCAGCAGCGTCGGGGGGACCGGGGCGGATTCACCCCTCCACTTT. Protein: CASSVGGTGADSPLHF. Variable domain in full (rest from reference TRBV9 and TRBJ1-6): DSGVTQTPKHLITATGQRVTLRCSPRSGDLSVYWYQQSLDQGLQFLIQYYNGEERAKGNILERFSAQQFPDLHSELNLSSLELGDSALYFCASSVGGTGADSPLHFGNGTRLTVT.

This chain uses TRBV11-1 with TRBJ1-2; a possible D gene is TRBD1 (6 bases). CDR1 SGHAT and CDR2 FQDESV come from the germline V gene (reference sequence). V was pared by 2 bases and J by 4 bases, with 11 bases between. This CDR3 comprises 14 residues. The CDR3 spells CASSLRGASYGYTF. The CDR3 nucleotides read TGTGCCAGCAGCTTACGGGGGGCCAGCTATGGCTACACCTTC.

The rearrangement joins TRBV7-2 to TRBJ2-5; tentatively, D is TRBD2 (7 bases). This CDR3 comprises 15 residues. Between the trimmed V and J ends, which lost 5 bases and 4 bases, there was a span of 17 bases. Germline loops: CDR1 SGHTA, CDR2 FQGNSA. The CDR3 is CASSPGGARRETQYF. The CDR3 DNA sequence: TGTGCCAGCAGCCCTGGGGGGGCTCGAAGAGAGACCCAGTACTTC.

The chain links TRBV6-1 to TRBJ2-5; 8 bases match TRBD1. Per germline, CDR1 MNHNS and CDR2 SASEGT. CDR3 length: 14 amino acids. J gave up 5 bases and V 5 bases, and 7 bases lay outside the gene matches. This CDR3 is CASSKDRGGETQYF. The DNA of the CDR3 is TGTGCCAGCAGTAAAGACAGGGGTGGGGAGACCCAGTACTTC.

The chain uses TRBV27 and TRBJ2-2, with 12 positions matching TRBD2. This CDR3 is built from 19 residues. Germline CDR1 is MNHEY and CDR2 is SMNVEV (reference sequence). V shed 3 bases and J 4 bases; nucleotides not matched to a gene: 12. Written as DNA, the CDR3 is TGTGCCAGCAGTTTGAGTGGCTTCGGACTAGCGGGAATCACCGGGGAGCTGTTTTTT. It encodes CASSLSGFGLAGITGELFF.

The V call is TRBV28, the J call TRBJ2-1; the match to TRBD2 covers 14 bases. The CDR3 extends over 19 amino acids. V shed 1 base, J shed 5 bases, and the junction held 10 bases outside the gene matches. Germline CDR1 reads MDHEN; CDR2 reads SYDVKM. The CDR3 is CASSLSRFRTSGRNNEQFF. CDR3 coding DNA: TGTGCCAGCAGTTTATCCAGATTCAGGACTAGCGGGAGGAACAATGAGCAGTTCTTC.

V and J are TRBV5-6 and TRBJ1-1; 10 bases map to TRBD1. The length of the CDR3 is 16 residues. V gave up 8 bases and J gave up 1 base; unmatched junction bases: 11. Germline CDR1 reads SGHDT; CDR2 reads YYEEEE. DNA of the CDR3: TGTGCCAGAAAACCGGGACAGGGGAGGTGGAACACTGAAGCTTTCTTT. Protein sequence: CARKPGQGRWNTEAFF. Full variable domain (missing parts from reference TRBV5-6 and TRBJ1-1): DAGVTQSPTHLIKTRGQQVTLRCSPKSGHDTVSWYQQALGQGPQFIFQYYEEEERQRGNFPDRFSGHQFPNYSSELNVNALLLGDSALYLCARKPGQGRWNTEAFFGQGTRLTVV.

A single count supports this clone. The rearrangement uses TRBV4-2 and TRBJ1-1, with D uncertain. Germline assignment: CDR1 LGHNA and CDR2 YNFKEQ. V lost 0 bases and J 4 bases, leaving 15 bases between the germline ends. The CDR3 is 16 residues long. CDR3 sequence: CASSQELWALGTEAFF. CDR3 nucleotides: TGTGCCAGCAGCCAAGAGTTGTGGGCGTTGGGCACTGAAGCTTTCTTT.

The CDR3 reads CASSPPIPGEQYF. The CDR3 DNA reads TGTGCCAGCTCACCACCGATTCCGGGGGAGCAGTACTTC. V and J are TRBV18 and TRBJ2-7; tentative D call: TRBD2 (5 bases). V lost 0 bases and J 7 bases, leaving 10 bases between the germline ends. Per germline, CDR1 KGHSH and CDR2 LQKENI. This CDR3 is built from 13 residues. Supplemented by reference TRBV18 and TRBJ2-7, the full variable domain reads NAGVMQNPRHLVRRRGQEARLRCSPMKGHSHVYWYRQLPEEGLKFMVYLQKENIIDESGMPKERFSAEFPKEGPSILRIQQVVRGDSAAYFCASSPPIPGEQYFGPGTRLTVT.

The sample holds a few counts of this clone. The chain employs TRBV7-9 and TRBJ2-1, with D uncertain. Per germline, CDR1 SEHNR and CDR2 FQNEAQ (reference sequence). The V gene lost 5 bases and the J gene lost 4 bases, with 6 bases spanning the gap. This CDR3 is 12 amino acids long. CDR3 residues: CASSPDYNEQFF. CDR3 in DNA: TGTGCCAGCAGCCCAGATTACAATGAGCAGTTCTTC. Complete variable domain (other parts from reference TRBV7-9 and TRBJ2-1): DTGVSQNPRHKITKRGQNVTFRCDPISEHNRLYWYRQTLGQGPEFLTYFQNEAQLEKSRLLSDRFSAERPKGSFSTLEIQRTEQGDSAMYLCASSPDYNEQFFGPGTRLTVL.

V and J are TRBV18 and TRBJ1-5; TRBD1 aligns across 9 bases. Germline V CDR1 and CDR2: KGHSH, LQKENI. J was trimmed by 1 base and V by 2 bases; bases with no gene match: 9. The CDR3 runs to 18 residues. The CDR3 reads CASSPSTGGAGSNQPQHF. In DNA form, the CDR3 reads TGTGCCAGCTCACCAAGCACAGGGGGCGCGGGAAGCAATCAGCCCCAGCATTTT.

The chain carries TRBV7-2 and TRBJ1-2; TRBD1 might be the D (5 bases). Germline CDR1 is SGHTA and CDR2 is FQGNSA. V lost 5 bases to trimming and J lost 8 bases, with 12 bases between them. CDR3 length: 12 residues. The CDR3 nucleotides are TGTGCCAGCAGCCTTCCCTCAGGGGGCTACACCTTC. Encoded protein: CASSLPSGGYTF.